These T cell receptor beta chains were read from a single sample in a study of blood T cell repertoires in COVID-19. Only in-frame clones appear in the TCRdb table, and some are missing; sequencing was by immunoSEQ multiplex PCR. This table has hundreds of thousands of clones, about nine tenths appearing once. Sequencing used PBMCs or T cells enriched from blood (not recorded which). These receptors all stem from a woman between 40 and 55 years old who had recovered from COVID-19. The CDR3 runs from the conserved cysteine through the conserved F or W. Fields, in order: CDR3 protein, CDR3 DNA, D gene, V gene, clone size, J gene. The D gene is left open where the match is weak. Clone size is not always given. Where it is, it says once, few, many or a class for expanded clones.

CDR3 protein: CASIQTGGNTEAFF
CDR3 DNA: TGTGCCAGCATCCAGACAGGGGGAAACACTGAAGCTTTCTTT
D gene: TRBD1
V gene: TRBV7-2
clone size: -
J gene: TRBJ1-1

CDR3 protein: CAWTGVSPYEQYF
CDR3 DNA: TGTGCCTGGACCGGGGTCTCGCCCTACGAGCAGTACTTC
D gene: -
V gene: TRBV30
clone size: -
J gene: TRBJ2-7

CDR3 protein: CATSRNFDSVETEAFF
CDR3 DNA: TGTGCCACCAGCAGAAACTTCGACAGTGTAGAGACTGAAGCTTTCTTT
D gene: -
V gene: TRBV15
clone size: -
J gene: TRBJ1-1

CDR3 protein: CSASQTSGIVADTQYF
CDR3 DNA: TGCAGTGCTAGTCAGACTAGCGGGATAGTAGCAGATACGCAGTATTTT
D gene: TRBD2
V gene: TRBV20-1
clone size: -
J gene: TRBJ2-3

CDR3 protein: CASSLSTGVEKLFF
CDR3 DNA: TGCGCCAGCAGCTTATCGACAGGGGTTGAAAAACTGTTTTTT
D gene: TRBD1
V gene: TRBV5-1
clone size: -
J gene: TRBJ1-4

CDR3 protein: CSVEAPWGLAESSYEQYF
CDR3 DNA: TGCAGCGTTGAAGCCCCATGGGGCCTAGCGGAGAGCTCCTACGAGCAGTACTTC
D gene: TRBD2
V gene: TRBV29-1
clone size: once
J gene: TRBJ2-7

CDR3 protein: CASSSLTSGGSHNEQFF
CDR3 DNA: TGTGCCAGCAGCTCTCTGACTAGCGGGGGGTCACACAATGAGCAGTTCTTC
D gene: TRBD2
V gene: TRBV7-9
clone size: -
J gene: TRBJ2-1

CDR3 protein: CASSLDGGLYNEQFF
CDR3 DNA: TGTGCCAGCAGCTTGGACGGGGGGCTCTACAATGAGCAGTTCTTC
D gene: -
V gene: TRBV5-4
clone size: -
J gene: TRBJ2-1

CDR3 protein: CASSVGQGMENIQYF
CDR3 DNA: TGTGCCAGCAGCGTAGGACAGGGGATGGAGAACATTCAGTACTTC
D gene: TRBD1
V gene: TRBV2
clone size: -
J gene: TRBJ2-4

CDR3 protein: CASSGTGLEAFF
CDR3 DNA: TGTGCCAGCAGCGGGACAGGGCTAGAAGCTTTCTTT
D gene: TRBD1
V gene: TRBV3-1/TRBV3-2
clone size: few
J gene: TRBJ1-1

CDR3 protein: CASSFPLGGGYTF
CDR3 DNA: TGTGCCAGCAGTTTTCCACTCGGGGGAGGCTACACCTTC
D gene: -
V gene: TRBV12-3/TRBV12-4
clone size: few
J gene: TRBJ1-2

CDR3 protein: CASSQDVRGSPLHF
CDR3 DNA: TGCGCCAGCAGCCAAGACGTCAGGGGATCACCCCTCCACTTT
D gene: -
V gene: TRBV4-3
clone size: -
J gene: TRBJ1-6

CDR3 protein: CSVIAPGVEDTYGYTF
CDR3 DNA: TGCAGCGTTATAGCCCCGGGGGTAGAGGACACCTATGGCTACACCTTC
D gene: -
V gene: TRBV29-1
clone size: -
J gene: TRBJ1-2

CDR3 protein: CASAEGSNTGELFF
CDR3 DNA: TGTGCTAGTGCCGAGGGATCGAACACCGGGGAGCTGTTTTTT
D gene: -
V gene: TRBV12-5
clone size: -
J gene: TRBJ2-2

CDR3 protein: CASSQEGSGGREQYF
CDR3 DNA: TGTGCCAGCAGCCAAGAAGGTTCGGGGGGTAGGGAGCAGTACTTC
D gene: TRBD2
V gene: TRBV3-1/TRBV3-2
clone size: -
J gene: TRBJ2-7

CDR3 protein: CASSLALSGANVLTF
CDR3 DNA: TGTGCCAGCAGCTTAGCCCTCTCTGGGGCCAACGTCCTGACTTTC
D gene: -
V gene: TRBV7-2
clone size: -
J gene: TRBJ2-6

CDR3 protein: CASSQEPGGSFQPQHF
CDR3 DNA: TGTGCCAGCAGCCAAGAGCCAGGGGGCAGTTTTCAGCCCCAGCATTTT
D gene: TRBD1
V gene: TRBV4-2
clone size: -
J gene: TRBJ1-5

CDR3 protein: CATSSRGNTEAFF
CDR3 DNA: TGTGCCACCAGCAGCCGGGGGAACACTGAAGCTTTCTTT
D gene: -
V gene: TRBV15
clone size: -
J gene: TRBJ1-1

CDR3 protein: CASSFQGSGNTIYF
CDR3 DNA: TGTGCCAGCAGCTTCCAGGGGTCCGGAAACACCATATATTTT
D gene: -
V gene: TRBV5-8
clone size: many
J gene: TRBJ1-3

CDR3 protein: CASSPGGSGGAFF
CDR3 DNA: TGTGCCAGCAGCCCCGGGGGGTCGGGGGGAGCTTTCTTT
D gene: -
V gene: TRBV3-1/TRBV3-2
clone size: few
J gene: TRBJ1-1

CDR3 protein: CASSLTGVEQFF
CDR3 DNA: TGTGCCAGCAGTCTTACAGGGGTTGAGCAGTTCTTC
D gene: TRBD1
V gene: TRBV11-2
clone size: -
J gene: TRBJ2-1

CDR3 protein: CASSIDLGTANGPQYF
CDR3 DNA: TGTGCCAGTAGTATAGATCTCGGGACAGCCAACGGGCCCCAGTACTTC
D gene: TRBD1
V gene: TRBV19
clone size: -
J gene: TRBJ2-5

CDR3 protein: CASSYGQGDGYTF
CDR3 DNA: TGTGCCAGCAGTTATGGGCAGGGGGACGGCTACACCTTC
D gene: TRBD1
V gene: TRBV12-3/TRBV12-4
clone size: -
J gene: TRBJ1-2

CDR3 protein: CASSPGLAGSSYNEQFF
CDR3 DNA: TGTGCCAGCAGCCCCGGACTAGCGGGTAGCTCCTACAATGAGCAGTTCTTC
D gene: TRBD2
V gene: TRBV7-3
clone size: -
J gene: TRBJ2-1

CDR3 protein: CASSPQDNYGYTF
CDR3 DNA: TGTGCCAGCAGTCCACAGGATAACTATGGCTACACCTTC
D gene: -
V gene: TRBV12-3/TRBV12-4
clone size: -
J gene: TRBJ1-2

CDR3 protein: CASSRRTGDVYGYTF
CDR3 DNA: TGCGCCAGCAGCCGACGGACAGGGGACGTATATGGCTACACCTTC
D gene: TRBD1
V gene: TRBV4-1
clone size: many
J gene: TRBJ1-2

CDR3 protein: CASTMKGAGVGEDTQYF
CDR3 DNA: TGCGCCAGCACTATGAAGGGAGCGGGGGTAGGAGAAGATACGCAGTATTTT
D gene: TRBD2
V gene: TRBV10-1
clone size: -
J gene: TRBJ2-3

CDR3 protein: CASSKAGGREPNEQFF
CDR3 DNA: TGTGCCAGCAGCAAAGCTGGGGGGCGGGAGCCTAATGAGCAGTTCTTC
D gene: -
V gene: TRBV21-1
clone size: -
J gene: TRBJ2-1

CDR3 protein: CAISESPSGYNEQFF
CDR3 DNA: TGTGCCATCAGTGAGTCGCCTAGCGGATACAATGAGCAGTTCTTC
D gene: TRBD2
V gene: TRBV10-3
clone size: -
J gene: TRBJ2-1

CDR3 protein: CASRLSGTGSAEQYF
CDR3 DNA: TGTGCCAGCAGACTCTCCGGGACAGGGTCGGCCGAGCAGTACTTC
D gene: TRBD1
V gene: TRBV27
clone size: once
J gene: TRBJ2-7

CDR3 protein: CASSPRTSGGAVETQYF
CDR3 DNA: TGTGCCAGCAGCCCTAGGACTAGCGGGGGGGCCGTTGAGACCCAGTACTTC
D gene: TRBD2
V gene: TRBV4-2
clone size: -
J gene: TRBJ2-5

CDR3 protein: CASSLITGGNLHF
CDR3 DNA: TGCGCCAGCAGCCTTATCACAGGGGGTAATCTCCACTTT
D gene: TRBD1
V gene: TRBV4-3
clone size: -
J gene: TRBJ1-6

CDR3 protein: CASSQNLRWRGGPNEQFF
CDR3 DNA: TGTGCCAGCAGCCAGAACCTTAGGTGGAGGGGGGGCCCAAATGAGCAGTTCTTC
D gene: -
V gene: TRBV14
clone size: -
J gene: TRBJ2-1

CDR3 protein: CASSPTDSYRQYF
CDR3 DNA: TGTGCCAGCAGCCCGACAGATTCTTATCGCCAGTACTTC
D gene: -
V gene: TRBV13
clone size: -
J gene: TRBJ2-5

CDR3 protein: CASSLGQPSSGNTIYF
CDR3 DNA: TGTGCCAGCAGCTTGGGACAGCCGAGCTCTGGAAACACCATATATTTT
D gene: TRBD1
V gene: TRBV6-2/TRBV6-3
clone size: -
J gene: TRBJ1-3

CDR3 protein: CASSLPGRSTYGYTF
CDR3 DNA: TGTGCCAGCAGCTTGCCCGGGAGGTCTACCTATGGCTACACCTTC
D gene: -
V gene: TRBV5-4
clone size: -
J gene: TRBJ1-2

CDR3 protein: CASSYSYASSNEQFF
CDR3 DNA: TGTGCCAGCAGTTACTCGTACGCTAGTAGCAATGAGCAGTTCTTC
D gene: -
V gene: TRBV6-6
clone size: -
J gene: TRBJ2-1

CDR3 protein: CASSSNFPNTGELFF
CDR3 DNA: TGTGCCAGCAGCTCGAACTTCCCAAACACCGGGGAGCTGTTTTTT
D gene: -
V gene: TRBV7-2
clone size: -
J gene: TRBJ2-2

CDR3 protein: CASSPQGASNQPQHF
CDR3 DNA: TGTGCCAGCAGTCCGCAGGGGGCTAGCAATCAGCCCCAGCATTTT
D gene: TRBD1
V gene: TRBV28
clone size: once
J gene: TRBJ1-5

CDR3 protein: CASSKEAGGLMNTEAFF
CDR3 DNA: TGTGCCAGCAGCAAAGAGGCAGGGGGCCTTATGAACACTGAAGCTTTCTTT
D gene: -
V gene: TRBV21-1
clone size: -
J gene: TRBJ1-1

CDR3 protein: CASSPSPGVRNGAHF
CDR3 DNA: TGTGCCAGCTCACCAAGTCCAGGGGTCCGGAATGGGGCGCACTTT
D gene: -
V gene: TRBV18
clone size: -
J gene: TRBJ1-6

CDR3 protein: CASSGSGTLYNEQFF
CDR3 DNA: TGTGCCAGCAGCGGCTCCGGGACACTCTACAATGAGCAGTTCTTC
D gene: -
V gene: TRBV9
clone size: -
J gene: TRBJ2-1

CDR3 protein: CASSGASFLGRDEQFF
CDR3 DNA: TGTGCCAGCAGTGGAGCTTCGTTTTTAGGTCGCGATGAGCAGTTCTTC
D gene: -
V gene: TRBV28
clone size: -
J gene: TRBJ2-1

CDR3 protein: CASSFVQGYSYGYTF
CDR3 DNA: TGCGCCAGCAGCTTCGTACAGGGGTATAGCTATGGCTACACCTTC
D gene: TRBD1
V gene: TRBV5-1
clone size: -
J gene: TRBJ1-2

CDR3 protein: CASSFSTISGSGETQYF
CDR3 DNA: TGTGCCAGCAGCTTTTCGACCATCAGCGGGAGCGGGGAGACCCAGTACTTC
D gene: TRBD2
V gene: TRBV7-9
clone size: -
J gene: TRBJ2-5

CDR3 protein: CASSYKRYTEAFF
CDR3 DNA: TGTGCCAGCAGTTATAAGCGTTACACTGAAGCTTTCTTT
D gene: -
V gene: TRBV27
clone size: -
J gene: TRBJ1-1

CDR3 protein: CASSLTNGGANEQFF
CDR3 DNA: TGTGCCAGCAGTTTAACGAACGGGGGGGCAAATGAGCAGTTCTTC
D gene: TRBD2
V gene: TRBV27
clone size: -
J gene: TRBJ2-1

CDR3 protein: CASSPPGQGADYGYTF
CDR3 DNA: TGTGCCAGCTCACCACCGGGACAGGGGGCGGACTATGGCTACACCTTC
D gene: TRBD1
V gene: TRBV18
clone size: few
J gene: TRBJ1-2

CDR3 protein: CASSPDYQTTEQFF
CDR3 DNA: TGTGCCAGCAGCCCGGACTACCAGACCACTGAGCAGTTCTTC
D gene: -
V gene: TRBV7-2
clone size: once
J gene: TRBJ2-1

CDR3 protein: CASSQPGAGAGETQYF
CDR3 DNA: TGTGCCAGCTCACAACCCGGAGCGGGAGCGGGTGAGACCCAGTACTTC
D gene: TRBD2
V gene: TRBV18
clone size: -
J gene: TRBJ2-5

CDR3 protein: CASSVGQAANYGYTF
CDR3 DNA: TGTGCCAGCTCAGTAGGACAGGCGGCTAACTATGGCTACACCTTC
D gene: TRBD1
V gene: TRBV18
clone size: -
J gene: TRBJ1-2

CDR3 protein: CASSDWSSSLTDTQYF
CDR3 DNA: TGTGCCAGTAGTGATTGGTCTAGCTCCCTCACAGATACGCAGTATTTT
D gene: -
V gene: TRBV19
clone size: -
J gene: TRBJ2-3

CDR3 protein: CASSLDSAGTGELFF
CDR3 DNA: TGTGCCAGCAGCTTGGACTCCGCGGGTACCGGGGAGCTGTTTTTT
D gene: -
V gene: TRBV5-4
clone size: -
J gene: TRBJ2-2